A single sample is the source of the 11 T cell receptor beta chains below, sequenced in a study of Graves' ophthalmopathy and Graves' hyperthyroidism. Using RNA transcripts, the TCR beta CDR3 regions were amplified. RT-PCR was first run with HTBI primers, then multiplex PCR in a second round. Using its own MiXCR run on the multiplex PCR reads, TCRdb lists one record per CDR3 protein. The table has some 390,000 distinct CDR3 sequences, around 18% seen once; the top ten hold roughly 1.6%. Sequencing input: peripheral blood. The receptors were gathered from a woman in her late teens or twenties with Graves' ophthalmopathy.

This clonotype was seen only a few times. This rearrangement joins TRBV9 to TRBJ2-3; a possible D gene is TRBD1 (5 bases). Trimming stripped 4 bases from V and 3 bases from J, with 21 bases between. There are 17 residues in the CDR3. Germline values: CDR1 SGDLS, CDR2 YYNGEE. The CDR3 bases are TGTGCCAGCAGCCCGAGGACATTGAGTCTCTTGACAGATACGCAGTATTTT. This gives the protein CASSPRTLSLLTDTQYF.

V gene TRBV10-2 combines with J gene TRBJ2-5; a possible D gene is TRBD2 (6 bases). The germline CDR1 and CDR2 sequences are WSHSY and SAAADI. The V end lost 6 bases, the J end lost 2 bases, and 16 bases lay between the germline ends. The CDR3 is made up of 15 amino acids. CDR3 sequence: CASRGGAGRQETQYF. CDR3 nucleotide sequence: TGCGCCAGCAGAGGAGGGGCGGGAAGGCAAGAGACCCAGTACTTC.

This clonotype was observed at least ten times. The chain combines TRBV12-3 or TRBV12-4 with TRBJ2-5; D ambiguous. The CDR3 is made up of 16 amino acids. V gave up 0 bases and J gave up 3 bases, with 14 bases separating them. The CDR3 sequence: CASSLALTGREETQYF. The CDR3 region has the DNA TGTGCCAGCAGTTTAGCGCTAACGGGCAGAGAAGAGACCCAGTACTTC.

This clonotype was counted ten times or more. Here the CDR3 DNA reads TGTGCCAGCAGCGACGACTACAGGGCTAACTATGGCTACACCTTC. Residues: CASSDDYRANYGYTF. This chain joins TRBV6-1 and TRBJ1-2, with D possibly matching TRBD1 (6 bases). This CDR3 comprises 15 residues. CDR1 and CDR2 (germline): MNHNS, SASEGT. Trimming pared 6 bases from V and 0 bases from J, leaving 14 bases between.

There are many counts of this clonotype. V gene TRBV4-3 combines with J gene TRBJ2-7, with 10 bases matching TRBD1. Trimming at V came to 4 bases and at J to 5 bases, leaving 5 bases not matched to a gene. Germline V gene data show CDR1 as LGHNA and CDR2 as YSLEER. The CDR3 has 14 residues. CDR3 sequence reads: CASSRDRGTHEQYF. As DNA, the CDR3 is TGCGCCAGCAGCCGGGACAGGGGAACGCACGAGCAGTACTTC.

The rearrangement uses TRBV29-1 and TRBJ2-6, with D perhaps TRBD1 (5 bases). CDR3 length equals 15 residues. The V and J ends lost 6 bases and 2 bases respectively, with 14 bases between them. Germline CDR1 and CDR2: SQVTM and ANQGSEA. The CDR3 DNA reads as TGCAGCGTGTTCGGGTCAGGGACTGGGGCCAACGTCCTGACTTTC. As protein: CSVFGSGTGANVLTF.

The gene calls are TRBV27 and TRBJ2-7; TRBD1 aligns across 7 bases. Germline loops: CDR1 MNHEY, CDR2 SMNVEV (reference sequence). The CDR3 is made up of 15 amino acids. J gave up 2 bases and V 6 bases, and 10 bases lay outside the gene matches. This CDR3 reads CASRFTGVVPYEQYF. The DNA for the CDR3 is TGTGCCAGCAGATTTACAGGGGTCGTACCCTACGAGCAGTACTTC.

This clonotype was seen repeatedly, ten times or more. The chain recombines TRBV5-1 with TRBJ1-1; possibly TRBD1 for D (6 bases). The CDR3 spans 16 residues. The germline V gene encodes CDR1 SGHRS and CDR2 YFSETQ. The ends were cut back, 3 bases at V and 4 bases at J, with 19 bases in the middle. The CDR3 reads CASSSFTGTHSTEAFF. CDR3 nucleotides: TGCGCCAGCAGCTCCTTTACAGGGACTCATTCCACTGAAGCTTTCTTT. Using reference TRBV5-1 and TRBJ1-1 for the parts outside the CDR3, the full variable domain is KAGVTQTPRYLIKTRGQQVTLSCSPISGHRSVSWYQQTPGQGLQFLFEYFSETQRNKGNFPGRFSGRQFSNSRSEMNVSTLELGDSALYLCASSSFTGTHSTEAFFGQGTRLTVV.

This clonotype appeared many times. The chain uses TRBV29-1 and TRBJ2-7, with 10 bases identical to TRBD2. Trimming took 3 bases from V and 7 from J; bases not matched to a gene: 6. The CDR3 extends over 13 amino acids. The germline V gene has CDR1 SQVTM and CDR2 ANQGSEA. CDR3 loop: CSVDSAGGWEQYF. CDR3 DNA sequence: TGCAGCGTTGATTCAGCGGGAGGGTGGGAGCAGTACTTC.

This clonotype came up many times. The V gene is TRBV5-1, the J gene TRBJ1-3, with unresolved D. The V gene's germline CDR1 is SGHRS and CDR2 YFSETQ. The CDR3 contains 15 residues. V was clipped by 0 bases and J by 0 bases, with 7 bases between them. This CDR3 is CASSLAVSSGNTIYF. In DNA form, the CDR3 reads TGCGCCAGCAGCTTGGCAGTGAGCTCTGGAAACACCATATATTTT.

This clonotype was recorded at least ten times. The rearrangement links TRBV28 to TRBJ1-1; 9 nucleotides align to TRBD1. The CDR3 has 16 residues. CDR1 is MDHEN and CDR2 is SYDVKM in the germline V gene. V shed 7 bases and J 3 bases; nucleotides not matched to a gene: 12. CDR3 in DNA: TGTGCCAGCAAGTCCCCCGGGACAGGGTATGACACTGAAGCTTTCTTT. Protein: CASKSPGTGYDTEAFF.